One T cell receptor beta chain is described in this entry. The antigen is undetermined. Terminally differentiated effector memory CD45RA+ cells were excluded from the naive CD8 cells, which were CD45RO-negative and positively selected for CCR7. V gave up 6 bases and J gave up 5 bases, with 16 bases separating them. The CDR3 has 15 amino acids. The V gene's germline CDR1 is MNHEY and CDR2 SMNVEV (reference sequence). Only in-frame clones appear in the TCRdb table, and some are missing; sequencing was by immunoSEQ multiplex PCR. This sample has more than 2 million clones, with 80% to 95% found just once. This sample was taken from a study of shared clonotypes between healthy human individuals. Study observations and caveats: A generally larger estimated richness was seen in naive subsets than in memory subsets. Inspection by rarefaction showed sorted-subset sequencing to be incomplete despite large depth. Roughly 5% of naive CD4 clonotypes were shared across a handful of donors.

This rearrangement joins TRBV27 to TRBJ2-2; D gene ambiguous. The TCR comes from a young man in good health. Some clones in this sample may be carry-over from other donors' samples. The sequenced sample was naive CD8+ T cells from PBMCs. CDR3 DNA sequence: TGTGCCAGCAGGGTGGGTTTAGCTGCTACCGGGGAGCTGTTTTTT. As protein: CASRVGLAATGELFF.